The rows below give T cell receptor beta chains drawn from one sample of a study of T cells after yellow fever vaccination. From the 5' RACE reads, TCRdb called clonotypes with MiXCR, one entry per CDR3 protein. The sample holds 500,000 to 650,000 distinct CDR3 sequences, approximately 12% seen once. Material: PBMCs, obtained on the day of the yellow fever booster vaccination. The receptors originated from a man aged 30 to 45 who received the YFV17D yellow fever vaccine. CDR3s include the opening cysteine and the closing phenylalanine or tryptophan. Fields, in order: D gene, clone size, CDR3 length, J gene, V gene, CDR3 DNA, CDR3 protein. A D gene is named only where the DNA matches it firmly. Clone size is stated in some rows and not others, as once, few, many or a class when expanded.

d_call: TRBD2; clone_size: few; cdr3_length: 19; j_call: TRBJ2-7; v_call: TRBV4-3; cdr3_nt: TGCGCCAGCAGCCAAGAGACACTAGCGGGAGGGCCTGGGCCCTACGAGCAGTACTTC; cdr3_aa: CASSQETLAGGPGPYEQYF
d_call: TRBD1; clone_size: .; cdr3_length: 17; j_call: TRBJ1-2; v_call: TRBV9; cdr3_nt: TGTGCCAGCAGCAAATTTCTCCGGGACAGCCCTAACTATGGCTACACCTTC; cdr3_aa: CASSKFLRDSPNYGYTF
d_call: .; clone_size: few; cdr3_length: 14; j_call: TRBJ2-2; v_call: TRBV30; cdr3_nt: TGTGCCTATTCGGACGGGGGGAACACCGGGGAGCTGTTTTTT; cdr3_aa: CAYSDGGNTGELFF
d_call: .; clone_size: few; cdr3_length: 15; j_call: TRBJ2-6; v_call: TRBV6-1; cdr3_nt: TGTGCCAGCAGGTCCGGGGTGCTCTGGGCCAACGTCCTGACTTTC; cdr3_aa: CASRSGVLWANVLTF
d_call: .; clone_size: many; cdr3_length: 12; j_call: TRBJ2-5; v_call: TRBV5-1; cdr3_nt: TGCGCCAGCAGGTCCGACGTTGGGACCCAGTACTTC; cdr3_aa: CASRSDVGTQYF
d_call: TRBD2; clone_size: few; cdr3_length: 16; j_call: TRBJ2-3; v_call: TRBV5-1; cdr3_nt: TGCGCCGGCATGGGACCGGGGGGGGCGAACACAGATACGCAGTATTTT; cdr3_aa: CAGMGPGGANTDTQYF
d_call: .; clone_size: few; cdr3_length: 14; j_call: TRBJ2-1; v_call: TRBV7-9; cdr3_nt: TGTGCCAGCAGCTTAGATGGAAGGGTCAATGAGCAGTTCTTC; cdr3_aa: CASSLDGRVNEQFF
d_call: .; clone_size: few; cdr3_length: 13; j_call: TRBJ1-2; v_call: TRBV7-2; cdr3_nt: TGTGCCAGCAGCTTAGTTATGGACTATGGCTACACCTTC; cdr3_aa: CASSLVMDYGYTF
d_call: TRBD1; clone_size: few; cdr3_length: 14; j_call: TRBJ2-7; v_call: TRBV5-4; cdr3_nt: TGTGCCAGCAGCGAGTCATACAGGGGCCACGAGCAGTACTTC; cdr3_aa: CASSESYRGHEQYF
d_call: TRBD1; clone_size: .; cdr3_length: 14; j_call: TRBJ1-2; v_call: TRBV7-8; cdr3_nt: TGTGCCAGCAGCTTAGCCCAGGGGGCTAGGGGCTACACCTTC; cdr3_aa: CASSLAQGARGYTF
d_call: TRBD1; clone_size: few; cdr3_length: 14; j_call: TRBJ2-5; v_call: TRBV20-1; cdr3_nt: TGCAGTGCCCCTCCCGGGACAGGGCAAGAGACCCAGTACTTC; cdr3_aa: CSAPPGTGQETQYF
d_call: .; clone_size: few; cdr3_length: 13; j_call: TRBJ2-1; v_call: TRBV5-6; cdr3_nt: TGTGCCAGCAGCTTTTACCTATACAATGAGCAGTTCTTC; cdr3_aa: CASSFYLYNEQFF
d_call: .; clone_size: .; cdr3_length: 14; j_call: TRBJ1-5; v_call: TRBV20-1; cdr3_nt: TGCAGTGCTAGACAGAACGCGGGCAATCAGCCCCAGCATTTT; cdr3_aa: CSARQNAGNQPQHF
d_call: .; clone_size: few; cdr3_length: 11; j_call: TRBJ1-3; v_call: TRBV20-1; cdr3_nt: TGCAGTGCTCGCCCACTATTGGCCATATATTTT; cdr3_aa: CSARPLLAIYF
d_call: .; clone_size: few; cdr3_length: 17; j_call: TRBJ1-3; v_call: TRBV6-5; cdr3_nt: TGTGCCAGCAGTTACTCGAAGCTCAGGGGCTCTGGAAACACCATATATTTT; cdr3_aa: CASSYSKLRGSGNTIYF
d_call: .; clone_size: few; cdr3_length: 13; j_call: TRBJ2-7; v_call: TRBV19; cdr3_nt: TGTGCCAGTAGTCCGGACCTGGTTAACGAGCAGTACTTC; cdr3_aa: CASSPDLVNEQYF
d_call: TRBD2; clone_size: .; cdr3_length: 14; j_call: TRBJ2-1; v_call: TRBV20-1; cdr3_nt: TGCAGTGCTAGCGTACTAGCGGGGTACAATGAGCAGTTCTTC; cdr3_aa: CSASVLAGYNEQFF
d_call: .; clone_size: .; cdr3_length: 13; j_call: TRBJ2-7; v_call: TRBV6-2/TRBV6-3; cdr3_nt: TGTGCCAGCAGTGGACCAGGACATTTAGAGCAGTACTTC; cdr3_aa: CASSGPGHLEQYF
d_call: .; clone_size: few; cdr3_length: 13; j_call: TRBJ2-2; v_call: TRBV7-3; cdr3_nt: TGTGCCAGCAGCTTGCAGCCGGCCCGGGAGCTGTTTTTT; cdr3_aa: CASSLQPARELFF
d_call: .; clone_size: .; cdr3_length: 17; j_call: TRBJ2-1; v_call: TRBV29-1; cdr3_nt: TGCAGCGTTCCAAAGAGCGGGGGGACAGGGGAAAGGGATGAGCAGTTCTTC; cdr3_aa: CSVPKSGGTGERDEQFF
d_call: .; clone_size: .; cdr3_length: 17; j_call: TRBJ2-1; v_call: TRBV6-5; cdr3_nt: TGTGCCAGCAGTTACTCGAGGAGCGGCAGCTCCTACAATGAGCAGTTCTTC; cdr3_aa: CASSYSRSGSSYNEQFF
d_call: .; clone_size: few; cdr3_length: 14; j_call: TRBJ1-1; v_call: TRBV6-1; cdr3_nt: TGTGCCAGCAGTGAACGGGGGCAGAACACTGAAGCTTTCTTT; cdr3_aa: CASSERGQNTEAFF
d_call: TRBD2; clone_size: many; cdr3_length: 15; j_call: TRBJ2-1; v_call: TRBV6-1; cdr3_nt: TGTGCCAGCAGCCTACTAGCGGGAGGAGGCAATGAGCAGTTCTTC; cdr3_aa: CASSLLAGGGNEQFF
d_call: .; clone_size: few; cdr3_length: 15; j_call: TRBJ2-7; v_call: TRBV7-2; cdr3_nt: TGTGCCAGCAGCCCACCGGGTAGGGGGAGTCACGAGCAGTACTTC; cdr3_aa: CASSPPGRGSHEQYF
d_call: TRBD2; clone_size: many; cdr3_length: 17; j_call: TRBJ2-3; v_call: TRBV5-1; cdr3_nt: TGCGCCAGCAGCCCGGCGGGTAGCGGGAGGGCCGCAGATACGCAGTATTTT; cdr3_aa: CASSPAGSGRAADTQYF
d_call: TRBD2; clone_size: .; cdr3_length: 14; j_call: TRBJ2-7; v_call: TRBV29-1; cdr3_nt: TGCAGCGTTGTCTTAGGGGGACTAGCAGGCGAGCAGTACTTC; cdr3_aa: CSVVLGGLAGEQYF
d_call: TRBD1; clone_size: .; cdr3_length: 18; j_call: TRBJ1-4; v_call: TRBV6-5; cdr3_nt: TGTGCCAGCAGTTACTCGACAGGGCTCGGGGCAACTAATGAAAAACTGTTTTTT; cdr3_aa: CASSYSTGLGATNEKLFF
d_call: TRBD2; clone_size: .; cdr3_length: 18; j_call: TRBJ2-1; v_call: TRBV4-2; cdr3_nt: TGTGCCAGCAGCCAGGAAGGGACTAGCGGGAGCCTTCGCGATGAGCAGTTCTTC; cdr3_aa: CASSQEGTSGSLRDEQFF
d_call: TRBD2; clone_size: few; cdr3_length: 17; j_call: TRBJ2-3; v_call: TRBV4-3; cdr3_nt: TGCGCCAGCAGCCAAGACTTCCTAGCGGGAGGTCCAGATACGCAGTATTTT; cdr3_aa: CASSQDFLAGGPDTQYF
d_call: .; clone_size: .; cdr3_length: 12; j_call: TRBJ2-7; v_call: TRBV30; cdr3_nt: TGTGCCTGGAAAGAGAGCTCCTACGAGCAGTACTTC; cdr3_aa: CAWKESSYEQYF
d_call: .; clone_size: few; cdr3_length: 13; j_call: TRBJ1-1; v_call: TRBV20-1; cdr3_nt: TGCAGTGCTAGTCGGGGCTCGAACACTGAAGCTTTCTTT; cdr3_aa: CSASRGSNTEAFF